This T cell receptor beta chain was found in a study of shared clonotypes between healthy human individuals. Regarding the study as a whole: Sampling included only blood; tissue repertoires likely differ.

Germline loops: CDR1 SGHTA, CDR2 FQGNSA. V lost 5 bases to trimming and J lost 2 bases, with 13 bases between them. This CDR3 spans 14 amino acids. On this clone: No antigen is known for it.

Every immunoSEQ plate was one replicate of a subset's evenly spread DNA. Using ten immunoSEQ deep assay plates, investigators sequenced unsorted PBMC DNA. Profiled with immunoSEQ multiplex PCR; TCRdb holds only in-frame clones, not every one. The data hold approximately 500,000 clones, with approximately 79% observed a single time. Genomic DNA from unsorted samples was obtained from approximately 96 million PBMCs (per sample). The clonotype originates from a woman aged 40 to 49 in good health. Some clones in this sample may be carry-over from other donors' samples. J is TRBJ2-7 and V is TRBV7-2; D unresolved. The sample taken for sequencing was PBMCs. The chain's CDR3 is CASSTRTSPYEQYF. The CDR3 DNA is TGTGCCAGCAGCACCAGGACCAGCCCCTACGAGCAGTACTTC.